The entry below gives a single T cell receptor beta chain sequence along with its context. Its specificity is unknown. This specimen comes from a study of monozygotic twins with inflammatory bowel disease. Study-level findings and limits: Diversity of TCRbeta measured by inverse Simpson was lower in IBD patients than in healthy co-twins. Variability in patient repertoires may have come partly from differing immunosuppressive treatments.

The CDR3 has 17 amino acids. The germline gives CDR1 SGHRS, CDR2 YFSETQ. Researchers used template switching to add UMIs featuring a 6-nucleotide sample barcode. Researchers put TCRalpha and TCRbeta cDNA through two nested PCRs lasting around 15 and 10 cycles. TCRdb reanalyzed the 5' RACE reads, giving one entry per CDR3 protein sequence and no DNA. This table holds some 450,000 distinct CDR3 sequences. Sequenced: blood. The chain combines TRBV5-1 with TRBJ2-1; TCRdb's D gene call, TRBD2, goes unchecked for lack of DNA. This receptor was identified in a human donor with ulcerative colitis or Crohn's disease, or a healthy co-twin of an affected twin (not recorded which). This chain's CDR3 is CASTTQPGTSGHNEQFF.